These 25 T cell receptor beta chains share one sample of origin, sequenced in a study of cytomegalovirus exposure and HLA in healthy donors. A multiplex PCR was run with 60 Vbeta primers and 13 Jbeta primers. Sequencing used immunoSEQ multiplex PCR; TCRdb keeps in-frame clones, though not all of them. The sample lists some 95,000 clones; approximately 80% were seen once. The specimen was PBMCs. The receptors originated from a woman aged 40 to 50 in good health and CMV-seronegative.

The chain links TRBV21-1 to TRBJ1-1; TRBD1 is the table's D call, not checked against the DNA. TRBV21-1 is labeled a pseudogene. The CDR3 sequence is 14 residues long. The CDR3 is CASSKTGTNTEAFF. DNA of the CDR3: TGTGCCAGCAGCAAGACAGGTACAAACACTGAAGCTTTCTTT.

This chain uses TRBV9 with TRBJ1-2; no reliable D call. The CDR3 extends over 15 amino acids. Trimming took off 3 bases at V and 5 bases at J, with 17 bases between the two ends. CDR1 SGDLS and CDR2 YYNGEE come from the germline V gene. The DNA of the CDR3 is TGTGCCAGCAGCGCCAATACAGTCCCCATTTATGGCTACACCTTC. Its protein is CASSANTVPIYGYTF.

The table lists this clone with a few counts. V is TRBV5-1 and J is TRBJ1-4; 8 bases align to TRBD1. Germline-derived CDR1 and CDR2 are SGHRS and YFSETQ. Losses at the gene ends were 0 bases for V and 8 bases for J; bases not matched to a gene: 3. The CDR3 is made up of 14 amino acids. The CDR3 DNA is TGCGCCAGCAGCTTGGCAGGGGGCGACGAAAAACTGTTTTTT. Protein: CASSLAGGDEKLFF.

This clone has only one observation. The chain combines TRBV27 with TRBJ2-2, with D uncertain. Germline CDR1 is MNHEY and CDR2 is SMNVEV (reference sequence). The CDR3 totals 18 residues. V was clipped by 3 bases and J by 2 bases, with 19 bases between them. CDR3 nucleotides: TGTGCCAGCAGTTTGTTTGTCACGACTCTTGCTAACACCGGGGAGCTGTTTTTT. Translated: CASSLFVTTLANTGELFF.

This chain links TRBV5-6 with TRBJ1-2, with TRBD1 matching over 8 bases. Per the germline V gene, CDR1 is SGHDT and CDR2 is YYEEEE. V lost 5 bases to trimming and J lost 2 bases; unmatched junction nucleotides: 2. The CDR3 has 13 amino acids. The CDR3 spells CASSWTGNYGYTF. The CDR3 DNA sequence: TGTGCCAGCAGTTGGACAGGGAACTATGGCTACACCTTC. The full variable domain, in which reference TRBV5-6 and TRBJ1-2 provide the parts outside the CDR3, is DAGVTQSPTHLIKTRGQQVTLRCSPKSGHDTVSWYQQALGQGPQFIFQYYEEEERQRGNFPDRFSGHQFPNYSSELNVNALLLGDSALYLCASSWTGNYGYTFGSGTRLTVV.

This clone was observed a handful of times. V gene TRBV4-2 combines with J gene TRBJ1-1, with 7 bases lining up with TRBD1. Germline CDR1 LGHNA, CDR2 YNFKEQ. There are 15 residues in the CDR3. V trimming: 1 base; J trimming: 4 bases; junction bases outside the gene matches: 6. CDR3 sequence reads: CASSQVGTVGTEAFF. The CDR3 bases are TGTGCCAGCAGCCAAGTCGGGACAGTCGGCACTGAAGCTTTCTTT.

This chain joins TRBV19 and TRBJ1-2; TRBD1 agrees at 7 bases. This CDR3 region has 13 residues. V was pared by 10 bases and J by 2 bases, with 7 bases of the junction left unmatched. Germline V gene sequence: CDR1 LNHDA, CDR2 SQIVND (reference sequence). The CDR3 loop reads CATTGARNYGYTF. For the CDR3, the DNA is TGTGCCACCACAGGGGCTCGAAACTATGGCTACACCTTC.

The V gene is TRBV5-6, the J gene TRBJ2-6; TRBD2 might be the D (5 bases). The CDR3 has 16 amino acids. Germline lookup yields CDR1 SGHDT and CDR2 YYEEEE. V was cut by 0 bases and J by 0 bases, with 7 bases left in between. CDR3 nucleotide sequence: TGTGCCAGCAGCTTGGTAGCGAGCTCTGGGGCCAACGTCCTGACTTTC. As protein: CASSLVASSGANVLTF. The variable domain in full, completed from reference TRBV5-6 and TRBJ2-6, reads DAGVTQSPTHLIKTRGQQVTLRCSPKSGHDTVSWYQQALGQGPQFIFQYYEEEERQRGNFPDRFSGHQFPNYSSELNVNALLLGDSALYLCASSLVASSGANVLTFGAGSRLTVL.

The gene calls are TRBV13 and TRBJ2-5, with 10 bases aligning to TRBD1. Germline trimming cut 3 bases from V and 4 bases from J; bases unmatched to any gene: 2. The CDR3 runs 14 residues. Germline assignment: CDR1 PRHDT and CDR2 FYEKMQ (reference sequence). Here the CDR3 DNA reads TGTGCCAGCAGCTTCGACAGGGGGCGAGAGACCCAGTACTTC. Protein sequence: CASSFDRGRETQYF. The full variable domain, rest sourced from reference TRBV13 and TRBJ2-5, is AAGVIQSPRHLIKEKRETATLKCYPIPRHDTVYWYQQGPGQDPQFLISFYEKMQSDKGSIPDRFSAQQFSDYHSELNMSSLELGDSALYFCASSFDRGRETQYFGPGTRLLVL.

This clone has only a few counts. The CDR3 DNA reads as TGTGCCAGCAGTGACAGGTTCCAGGAGCAGTACTTC. Translated: CASSDRFQEQYF. The rearrangement uses TRBV2 and TRBJ2-7; D unclear. Germline V lookup: CDR1 SNHLY, CDR2 FYNNEI. Trimming removed 3 bases from V and 7 bases from J, with 10 bases in between. The CDR3 covers 12 residues.

This chain links TRBV11-2 with TRBJ2-1; maybe TRBD1 (7 bases). Trimming shortened V by 5 bases and J by 8 bases, and 16 bases separated the two germline ends. The CDR3 length is 14 residues. Germline loops: CDR1 SGHAT, CDR2 FQNNGV. The CDR3 sequence is CASSPILRGDEQFF. CDR3 DNA: TGTGCCAGCAGCCCCATACTCAGGGGGGATGAGCAGTTCTTC.

The CDR3 protein is CASSSGTGRAADYGYTF. The CDR3 coding sequence is TGTGCCAGCAGCTCCGGGACAGGTCGGGCAGCGGACTATGGCTACACCTTC. The chain joins TRBV5-4 to TRBJ1-2; 8 bases fit TRBD1. The CDR3 consists of 17 residues. Per the germline V gene, CDR1 is SGHNT and CDR2 is YYREEE (reference sequence). Trimming took 3 bases from V and 3 from J; bases not matched to a gene: 13.

This sequence joins TRBV5-1 and TRBJ2-1; 12 positions agree with TRBD2. Germline values: CDR1 SGHRS, CDR2 YFSETQ. CDR3 length equals 16 residues. V shed 4 bases, J shed 10 bases, and the junction held 12 bases outside the gene matches. DNA of the CDR3: TGCGCCAGCAGCACCCTAGCGGGGGGGGGAAGCGCGGAGCAGTTCTTC. Translated: CASSTLAGGGSAEQFF.

The V gene is TRBV4-2, the J gene TRBJ1-2; 8 bases agree with TRBD1. Germline V gene data show CDR1 as LGHNA and CDR2 as YNFKEQ. CDR3 length: 14 amino acids. Losses at the gene ends were 0 bases for V and 5 bases for J; bases not matched to a gene: 2. The CDR3 DNA reads TGTGCCAGCAGCCAAGAGACAGGGGAGTATGGCTACACCTTC. Its translation: CASSQETGEYGYTF.

This chain links TRBV25-1 with TRBJ1-4, with no clear D. The CDR3 is 14 amino acids. Germline CDR1 is MGHDK and CDR2 is SYGVNS. The V end was cut by 3 bases, the J end by 7 bases, with 12 bases between. CDR3 in amino acids: CASSDRTKGEKLFF. The CDR3 nucleotides are TGTGCCAGCAGTGACCGGACTAAGGGTGAAAAACTGTTTTTT.

The V and J genes are TRBV2 and TRBJ1-5; 7 bases map to TRBD1. There are 15 residues in the CDR3. Germline assignment: CDR1 SNHLY and CDR2 FYNNEI. Trimming removed 6 bases from V and 3 bases from J; junction bases left unmatched: 8. This CDR3 reads CASSGDRAINQPQHF. CDR3 sequence (DNA): TGTGCCAGCAGCGGCGACAGGGCCATCAATCAGCCCCAGCATTTT.

The chain couples TRBV7-9 to TRBJ2-3; D perhaps matches TRBD1 (6 bases). Germline assignment: CDR1 SEHNR and CDR2 FQNEAQ (reference sequence). V was trimmed by 6 bases and J by 5 bases, leaving 18 bases between them. This CDR3 spans 15 amino acids. This CDR3 reads CASSKNRVIVDTQYF. The CDR3, as DNA: TGTGCCAGCAGTAAAAACAGGGTTATAGTAGATACGCAGTATTTT.

The rearrangement joins TRBV13 to TRBJ1-2; the D gene is possibly TRBD1 (5 bases). The CDR3 sequence is 12 residues long. The V end was cut by 5 bases, the J end by 13 bases, with 17 bases between. The V gene's germline CDR1 is PRHDT and CDR2 FYEKMQ (reference sequence). Written as DNA, the CDR3 is TGTGCCAGCAGCCTAGAAGGGGTCAGGTGCACCTTC. Its translation is CASSLEGVRCTF.

In its sample, this clone was seen once. The chain employs TRBV4-2 and TRBJ1-1; D uncertain. The V end was cut by 0 bases, the J end by 3 bases, with 11 bases between. Looked up from germline, CDR1 is LGHNA and CDR2 is YNFKEQ. CDR3 length: 15 amino acids. The CDR3 DNA sequence: TGTGCCAGCAGCCAAGACGTTTCGGTGTACACTGAAGCTTTCTTT. It encodes CASSQDVSVYTEAFF.

The chain has TRBV7-2 and TRBJ2-7; weak D call: TRBD2 (6 bases). Germline V gives CDR1 SGHTA, CDR2 FQGNSA. V lost 3 bases, J lost 3 bases, and 9 bases lay in between. The CDR3 runs to 13 residues. CDR3 sequence: CASSLTSYYEQYF. In DNA form, the CDR3 reads TGTGCCAGCAGCTTGACTAGTTACTACGAGCAGTACTTC.

This clone was recorded a few times. The chain joins TRBV5-1 to TRBJ2-3; D perhaps matches TRBD1 (6 bases). The CDR3 spans 16 residues. CDR1 is SGHRS and CDR2 is YFSETQ in the germline V gene. V was clipped by 0 bases and J by 0 bases, with 11 bases between them. Here the CDR3 reads CASSLEGGFSTDTQYF. The CDR3 DNA is TGCGCCAGCAGCTTGGAAGGGGGTTTCAGCACAGATACGCAGTATTTT.

This clone appeared once. This chain connects TRBV19 to TRBJ2-6, with D maybe TRBD2 (6 bases). Germline V gene data show CDR1 as LNHDA and CDR2 as SQIVND (reference sequence). V lost 5 bases and J 3 bases, leaving 8 bases between the germline ends. The CDR3 contains 14 residues. CDR3 sequence (DNA): TGTGCCAGTAGTGTGGGGGGTGGGGCCAACGTCCTGACTTTC. This translates into CASSVGGGANVLTF.

The genes are TRBV2 and TRBJ2-5; TRBD2 aligns across 14 bases. With V trimmed by 3 bases and J by 4 bases, 10 bases remained unmatched. The CDR3 has 18 amino acids. Germline CDR1 SNHLY, CDR2 FYNNEI. This chain's CDR3 is CASSEGTSGGLPVETQYF. The CDR3 DNA is TGTGCCAGCAGTGAGGGGACTAGCGGGGGACTCCCCGTAGAGACCCAGTACTTC.

The rearrangement joins TRBV9 to TRBJ1-5; 8 positions match TRBD1. The V and J ends lost 0 bases and 6 bases, in that order; junction bases with no gene match: 5. CDR3 length equals 15 residues. Germline V gives CDR1 SGDLS, CDR2 YYNGEE. CDR3 amino acids: CASSVGTGTGQPQHF. The CDR3 bases are TGTGCCAGCAGCGTAGGGACAGGGACCGGTCAGCCCCAGCATTTT.

This clone occurred a few times. The DNA of the CDR3 is TGTGCCAGCAGCCAAAGGGACAGGGGAGGGGAGGAAGCTTTCTTT. Translation: CASSQRDRGGEEAFF. V gene TRBV5-6 combines with J gene TRBJ1-1, with TRBD1 identical over 10 bases. The germline gives CDR1 SGHDT, CDR2 YYEEEE. Trimming removed 4 bases from V and 8 bases from J; junction bases left unmatched: 11. The CDR3 contains 15 residues.